Listed below are T cell receptor beta chains from one sample, sequenced in a study of cytomegalovirus exposure and HLA in healthy donors. The table came from immunoSEQ multiplex PCR; TCRdb's copy has only in-frame clones and leaves some out. Here the sample spans fewer than 150,000 clones, approximately 91% being singletons. Sequences were obtained from PBMCs. The receptor set was obtained from a man aged 18 to 30 in good health and CMV-seropositive. CDR3s include the opening cysteine and the closing phenylalanine or tryptophan. D genes are given only for firm matches. Clone size is not always given. Where it is, it says once, few, many or a class for expanded clones.

CDR3 protein: CASSAGQGDIEKLFF; CDR3 DNA: TGTGCCAGCAGTGCAGGACAGGGGGATATTGAAAAACTGTTTTTT; clone size: -; V gene: TRBV2; D gene: TRBD1; J gene: TRBJ1-4
CDR3 protein: CASSSRGLAASGEQYF; CDR3 DNA: TGTGCCAGCAGCTCACGGGGACTAGCGGCAAGTGGCGAGCAGTACTTC; clone size: once; V gene: TRBV7-8; D gene: TRBD2; J gene: TRBJ2-7
CDR3 protein: CASSPHGGELVYGYTF; CDR3 DNA: TGTGCCAGCAGCCCCCATGGAGGGGAGTTAGTCTATGGCTACACCTTC; clone size: -; V gene: TRBV7-2; D gene: -; J gene: TRBJ1-2
CDR3 protein: CASSLHMRYEKLFF; CDR3 DNA: TGCGCCAGCAGCCTCCATATGAGATATGAAAAACTGTTTTTT; clone size: -; V gene: TRBV4-3; D gene: -; J gene: TRBJ1-4
CDR3 protein: CASSYWEIDYEQYF; CDR3 DNA: TGTGCCAGCAGTTACTGGGAGATCGACTACGAGCAGTACTTC; clone size: -; V gene: TRBV6-6; D gene: -; J gene: TRBJ2-7
CDR3 protein: CASSVAGNTGELFF; CDR3 DNA: TGTGCCAGCAGCGTAGCAGGGAACACCGGGGAGCTGTTTTTT; clone size: -; V gene: TRBV9; D gene: -; J gene: TRBJ2-2
CDR3 protein: CSVRWLAGEQYF; CDR3 DNA: TGCAGCGTTAGGTGGCTAGCGGGCGAGCAGTACTTC; clone size: -; V gene: TRBV29-1; D gene: TRBD2; J gene: TRBJ2-7
CDR3 protein: CASSEMGLAGTGELFF; CDR3 DNA: TGTGCCAGCAGTGAAATGGGCCTAGCGGGCACCGGGGAGCTGTTTTTT; clone size: -; V gene: TRBV2; D gene: TRBD2; J gene: TRBJ2-2
CDR3 protein: CASSQTGVLSGANVLTF; CDR3 DNA: TGTGCCAGCAGCCAGACAGGGGTTTTATCTGGGGCCAACGTCCTGACTTTC; clone size: -; V gene: TRBV4-2; D gene: TRBD1; J gene: TRBJ2-6
CDR3 protein: CASSSHLIGLAGLKQFF; CDR3 DNA: TGTGCCAGCAGCTCCCACCTAATCGGACTAGCGGGGCTGAAGCAGTTCTTC; clone size: -; V gene: TRBV11-2; D gene: TRBD2; J gene: TRBJ2-1
CDR3 protein: CASSRGSGAYEQYF; CDR3 DNA: TGTGCCAGCTCACGAGGGTCAGGAGCCTACGAGCAGTACTTC; clone size: -; V gene: TRBV18; D gene: -; J gene: TRBJ2-7
CDR3 protein: CASSDRQGGGEQYF; CDR3 DNA: TGTGCCAGCAGTGACCGTCAGGGGGGTGGCGAGCAGTACTTC; clone size: few; V gene: TRBV6-1; D gene: -; J gene: TRBJ2-7
CDR3 protein: CASSLFDRGSPVTGSPLHF; CDR3 DNA: TGTGCCAGCAGCTTATTCGATAGGGGGAGCCCGGTTACTGGGTCACCCCTCCACTTT; clone size: -; V gene: TRBV7-2; D gene: -; J gene: TRBJ1-6
CDR3 protein: CASSLGARPLLSNEKLFF; CDR3 DNA: TGCGCCAGCAGCTTGGGCGCTAGGCCCCTTTTGAGTAATGAAAAACTGTTTTTT; clone size: -; V gene: TRBV5-1; D gene: -; J gene: TRBJ1-4